One and the same sample provided the 30 T cell receptor beta chains below, sequenced in a study of vaccination and CD4 T cells after COVID-19. Sequencing of the DNA from cultured CD4+ T cells was carried out with the Oncomine TCR Beta short-read assay. TCRdb reprocessed the PCR reads with MiXCR, giving one entry per CDR3 protein. Here the sample spans around 9,000 distinct CDR3 sequences, 34% being singletons. Their target antigens are unknown. The treatment was: roughly 10-day PBMC culture with coronavirus spike peptide pools or control peptides (ViraFEST assay). CD4+ T cells of the unexposed donor were collected before the COVID-19 pandemic (2011-2018). Sequences were obtained from CD4+ T cells from blood, cultured in vitro. The receptor source for this set is a human donor in good health.

This clonotype was found once. This chain joins TRBV19 and TRBJ2-7; 8 bases are a match to TRBD2. V shed 4 bases, J shed 0 bases, and the junction held 5 bases outside the gene matches. The CDR3 length is 15 residues. CDR1 is LNHDA and CDR2 is SQIVND in the germline V gene (reference sequence). The CDR3 bases are TGTGCCAGTAGTAAGACTAGCGAGAACTCCTACGAGCAGTACTTC. Amino acids: CASSKTSENSYEQYF.

The chain couples TRBV2 to TRBJ2-6; D is uncertain. The CDR3 length is 14 residues. The germline gives CDR1 SNHLY, CDR2 FYNNEI. V lost 4 bases and J 1 base, leaving 5 bases between the germline ends. This CDR3 is CASSARSGANVLTF. The CDR3, as DNA: TGTGCCAGCAGTGCCAGGTCTGGGGCCAACGTCCTGACTTTC.

The gene calls are TRBV7-2 and TRBJ2-1; 10 bases agree with TRBD2. Germline values: CDR1 SGHTA, CDR2 FQGNSA. V lost 1 base and J lost 8; bases outside the gene matches: 5. This CDR3 region has 15 residues. The CDR3, as DNA: TGTGCCAGCAGCTTAGAAAGCGGGGGGGTTTATGAGCAGTTCTTC. The encoded protein is CASSLESGGVYEQFF.

This clonotype was counted between two and nine times. The rearrangement uses TRBV6-1 and TRBJ1-1; D is uncertain. Germline lookup yields CDR1 MNHNS and CDR2 SASEGT. CDR3 length: 12 amino acids. Trimming shortened V by 7 bases and J by 0 bases, and 6 bases separated the two germline ends. The DNA for the CDR3 is TGTGCCAGCACGAGAGTGAACACTGAAGCTTTCTTT. This codes for CASTRVNTEAFF.

About this clonotype: Relative to the germline gene, one junction end is altered; a read error may explain this. The V call is TRBV7-9, the J call TRBJ2-7, with TRBD1 matching over 8 bases. From germline, CDR1 is SEHNR and CDR2 FQNEAQ (reference sequence). The CDR3 is 15 residues long. The CDR3 is CASTRSFGQGIEQYF. As DNA, the CDR3 is TGCGCCAGCACCCGGAGCTTTGGACAGGGTATAGAGCAGTACTTC. The whole variable domain, filled in from reference TRBV7-9 and TRBJ2-7, reads DTGVSQNPRHKITKRGQNVTFRCDPISEHNRLYWYRQTLGQGPEFLTYFQNEAQLEKSRLLSDRFSAERPKGSFSTLEIQRTEQGDSAMYLCASTRSFGQGIEQYFGPGTRLTVT.

The chain combines TRBV6-1 with TRBJ1-2, with D possibly matching TRBD1 (5 bases). V lost 2 bases, J lost 6 bases, and 19 bases lay in between. The CDR3 contains 16 residues. Germline V gene lookup returns CDR1 MNHNS and CDR2 SASEGT. For the CDR3, the DNA is TGTGCCAGCAGTGAACCTGGGACCTCCCAGCGGGATGGCTACACCTTC. The encoded protein is CASSEPGTSQRDGYTF.

This chain uses TRBV6-1 with TRBJ2-1, with no clear D. The CDR3 totals 13 residues. Between the trimmed V and J ends, which lost 7 bases and 4 bases, there was a span of 11 bases. CDR1 is MNHNS, CDR2 SASEGT, per germline. CDR3 DNA sequence: TGTGCCAGCATTGGGCAGATTTACAATGAGCAGTTCTTC. Translated, it gives CASIGQIYNEQFF.

This rearrangement joins TRBV18 to TRBJ1-1; weak D call: TRBD1 (5 bases). This CDR3 region has 17 residues. Germline lookup yields CDR1 KGHSH and CDR2 LQKENI. V gave up 4 bases and J gave up 0 bases, with 18 bases separating them. The CDR3 sequence: CASSRPGRAVMNTEAFF. For the CDR3, the DNA is TGTGCCAGCTCACGTCCGGGACGGGCCGTTATGAACACTGAAGCTTTCTTT.

The chain has TRBV19 and TRBJ1-1, with D perhaps matching TRBD1 (5 bases). The CDR3 is made up of 13 amino acids. Per germline, CDR1 LNHDA and CDR2 SQIVND (reference sequence). Trimming cost V 3 bases and J 6 bases, with 11 bases left between them. The CDR3 sequence: CASSMMRGAEAFF. Here the CDR3 DNA reads TGTGCCAGTAGTATGATGAGGGGAGCTGAAGCTTTCTTT.

The V call is TRBV5-1, the J call TRBJ2-1; TRBD2 matches at 8 bases. The CDR3 has 15 amino acids. The ends lost 4 bases at V and 8 bases at J; junction bases unmatched: 11. Germline V gene data show CDR1 as SGHRS and CDR2 as YFSETQ. The CDR3 DNA sequence: TGCGCCAGCAGCCTGAGACCGGGACTAGTTGATGAGCAGTTCTTC. As protein: CASSLRPGLVDEQFF.

This clonotype was picked up a small number of times. V and J are TRBV6-1 and TRBJ2-3; TRBD1 or TRBD2 may be the D gene (5 bases each). CDR1 and CDR2 from the germline V gene are MNHNS and SASEGT. The CDR3 is made up of 16 amino acids. Trimming took off 5 bases at V and 4 bases at J, with 19 bases between the two ends. The DNA of the CDR3 is TGTGCCAGCAGTCGATCGGGACCGACCCACCCAGATACGCAGTATTTT. Protein sequence: CASSRSGPTHPDTQYF.

The V and J genes are TRBV10-3 and TRBJ1-1; no definite D call. The CDR3 extends over 15 amino acids. The V gene's germline CDR1 is ENHRY and CDR2 SYGVKD. Trimming stripped 0 bases from V and 5 bases from J, with 13 bases between. CDR3 amino acids: CAISESRPQDTEAFF. CDR3 in DNA: TGTGCCATCAGTGAGTCCCGTCCTCAGGATACTGAAGCTTTCTTT.

The chain couples TRBV30 to TRBJ1-5; D not certain. The V end lost 0 bases, the J end lost 4 bases, and 10 bases lay between the germline ends. This CDR3 spans 14 amino acids. The germline V gene has CDR1 GTSNPN and CDR2 SVGIG (reference sequence). The CDR3, as DNA: TGTGCCTGGAGTGTACATATTGAGAATCAGCCCCAGCATTTT. Amino acid sequence: CAWSVHIENQPQHF.

The chain has TRBV20-1 and TRBJ1-5; TRBD1 agrees at 7 bases. The CDR3 contains 12 residues. The V gene's germline CDR1 is DFQATT and CDR2 SNEGSKA (reference sequence). Trimming took 5 bases from V and 7 from J; bases not matched to a gene: 5. CDR3 amino acids: CSAGTVMQPQHF. In nucleotides, the CDR3 is TGCAGTGCTGGGACAGTTATGCAGCCCCAGCATTTT.

V is TRBV20-1 and J is TRBJ2-3, with TRBD2 matching over 10 bases. CDR3 length equals 16 residues. After removal of 1 base from V and 4 bases from J, the junction contained 8 bases not matched to a gene. CDR1 DFQATT and CDR2 SNEGSKA come from the germline V gene (reference sequence). CDR3 sequence reads: CSARVLGLAVADTQYF. The CDR3 DNA sequence: TGCAGTGCTAGAGTACTCGGACTAGCGGTCGCAGATACGCAGTATTTT.

This clonotype appeared a few times. CDR3 region: CASSPDRGTTEAFF. The CDR3 region has the DNA TGTGCCAGCAGTCCCGACAGGGGAACCACTGAAGCTTTCTTT. The chain couples TRBV2 to TRBJ1-1, with TRBD1 matching 8 bases. Germline CDR1 reads SNHLY; CDR2 reads FYNNEI. Trimming cost V 5 bases and J 4 bases; bases outside gene matches: 6. This CDR3 is 14 amino acids long. The full variable domain, in which reference TRBV2 and TRBJ1-1 provide the parts outside the CDR3, is EPEVTQTPSHQVTQMGQEVILRCVPISNHLYFYWYRQILGQKVEFLVSFYNNEISEKSEIFDDQFSVERPDGSNFTLKIRSTKLEDSAMYFCASSPDRGTTEAFFGQGTRLTVV.

This clonotype was seen a handful of times. DNA of the CDR3: TGTGCCAGCAGTTACGTTTATGGGAAAGCTTTCTTT. It codes for CASSYVYGKAFF. The rearrangement uses TRBV6-5 and TRBJ1-1; D uncertain. V lost 2 bases and J 9 bases, leaving 10 bases between the germline ends. Per germline, CDR1 MNHEY and CDR2 SVGAGI. CDR3 size: 12 residues.

The chain uses TRBV6-5 and TRBJ1-2; D ambiguous. The CDR3 is made up of 11 amino acids. V was pared by 5 bases and J by 7 bases, with 8 bases between. In germline, CDR1 is MNHEY, CDR2 SVGAGI. CDR3 sequence: CASSESSGYTF. CDR3 in DNA: TGTGCCAGCAGTGAGTCGAGTGGCTACACCTTC.

This clonotype was detected a few times. This rearrangement joins TRBV27 to TRBJ2-3; D is possibly TRBD1 (6 bases). Germline V gene sequence: CDR1 MNHEY, CDR2 SMNVEV (reference sequence). The V end was cut by 4 bases, the J end by 4 bases, with 12 bases between. The CDR3 has 14 residues. This CDR3 is CASSSVGTSDTQYF. In DNA form, the CDR3 reads TGTGCCAGCAGTTCCGTCGGGACATCAGATACGCAGTATTTT.

This chain links TRBV20-1 with TRBJ1-2; D gene unclear. V was pared by 5 bases and J by 4 bases, with 14 bases between. The CDR3 is 13 residues long. Germline CDR1 and CDR2: DFQATT and SNEGSKA (reference sequence). The CDR3 DNA sequence: TGCAGTGCTCCTTCTAAACAGCCCTATGGCTACACCTTC. Amino acid sequence: CSAPSKQPYGYTF.

CDR3 bases: TGTGCCAGCAGCTTCACTAGCGGGGAAGAGCAGTACTTC. Translated: CASSFTSGEEQYF. The chain employs TRBV7-2 and TRBJ2-7, with 10 bases that match TRBD2. This CDR3 contains 13 residues. V lost 3 bases, J lost 7 bases, and 3 bases stayed unmatched. In germline, CDR1 is SGHTA, CDR2 FQGNSA.

V gene TRBV6-1 combines with J gene TRBJ2-1, with TRBD2 identical over 7 bases. J lost 5 bases, V lost 6 bases, and 7 bases had no gene match. In germline, CDR1 is MNHNS, CDR2 SASEGT. There are 14 residues in the CDR3. The chain's CDR3 is CASRWAGVNNEQFF. The CDR3 bases are TGTGCCAGCAGGTGGGCGGGGGTTAACAATGAGCAGTTCTTC.

The CDR3 DNA is TGTGCCAGCAGCTTTTATAACACTGAAGCTTTCTTT. This gives the protein CASSFYNTEAFF. The rearrangement links TRBV7-8 to TRBJ1-1, with D hard to call. Trimming removed 3 bases at V and 2 bases at J, with 4 bases between. The CDR3 consists of 12 residues. CDR1 is SGHVS and CDR2 is FQNEAQ in the germline V gene.

This clonotype has only a few counts. J is TRBJ1-6 and V is TRBV19; D unclear. The CDR3 has 15 amino acids. Germline V gene sequence: CDR1 LNHDA, CDR2 SQIVND (reference sequence). With 6 bases removed from V and 0 bases from J, the gap between germline ends came to 9 bases. CDR3 coding DNA: TGTGCCAGTAGGATCAAGAGCTCCTATAATTCACCCCTCCACTTT. This encodes CASRIKSSYNSPLHF.

This sequence joins TRBV6-1 and TRBJ1-1; TRBD1 matches at 7 bases. This CDR3 is built from 13 residues. The germline V gene encodes CDR1 MNHNS and CDR2 SASEGT. V was clipped by 8 bases and J by 1 base; unmatched bases: 4. The CDR3 bases are TGTGCCAGCGGGGGACAGAGGAACACTGAAGCTTTCTTT. Translating gives CASGGQRNTEAFF.

The chain combines TRBV30 with TRBJ1-5; D is ambiguous. This CDR3 has 13 residues. Germline assignment: CDR1 GTSNPN and CDR2 SVGIG (reference sequence). V was trimmed by 2 bases and J by 2 bases, leaving 7 bases between them. DNA of the CDR3: TGTGCCTGGAGTCGAGAGGGCAATCAGCCCCAGCATTTT. As protein: CAWSREGNQPQHF. Looking up the rest from reference TRBV30 and TRBJ1-5 gives the full variable domain: SQTIHQWPATLVQPVGSPLSLECTVEGTSNPNLYWYRQAAGRGLQLLFYSVGIGQISSEVPQNLSASRPQDRQFILSSKKLLLSDSGFYLCAWSREGNQPQHFGDGTRLSIL.

The rearrangement joins TRBV14 to TRBJ2-2; D remains unclear. The germline CDR1 and CDR2 sequences are SGHDN and FVKESK. The CDR3 loop spans 16 amino acids. Deletions cut 4 bases from V and 2 bases from J, with 14 bases between. DNA for the CDR3: TGTGCCAGCAGCCCGATCGGGCAGTCCAACACCGGGGAGCTGTTTTTT. It encodes CASSPIGQSNTGELFF.

This clonotype was seen more than once but under ten times. The CDR3 coding sequence is TGTGCCAGCAGTGAAAGATATGGTGGAGGCTACACCTTC. Translating gives CASSERYGGGYTF. The rearrangement links TRBV6-1 to TRBJ1-2; D ambiguous. The ends were cut back, 2 bases at V and 8 bases at J, with 12 bases in the middle. This CDR3 has 13 residues. CDR1 and CDR2 (germline): MNHNS, SASEGT.

This clonotype came up once. V is TRBV6-2 or TRBV6-3 and J is TRBJ1-6; maybe TRBD1 (6 bases). The CDR3 covers 18 residues. Germline CDR1 and CDR2: MNHEY and SVGEGT. The V gene lost 5 bases and the J gene lost 0 bases, with 17 bases spanning the gap. The CDR3 protein is CASSPLGAAASYNSPLHF. CDR3 bases: TGTGCCAGCAGTCCTTTGGGGGCTGCTGCCTCCTATAATTCACCCCTCCACTTT.

The chain is built from TRBV28 and TRBJ1-2; 8 bases are shared with TRBD1. CDR1 and CDR2 from the germline V gene are MDHEN and SYDVKM. The V and J ends lost 3 bases and 8 bases, in that order; junction bases with no gene match: 5. The CDR3 has 13 residues. The CDR3 sequence is CASSFRGRGGYTF. In DNA, the CDR3 is TGTGCCAGCAGTTTCAGGGGGCGAGGGGGCTACACCTTC.